The next 30 T cell receptor beta chains were all read from a single sample in a study of radiation and T cells in renal cell carcinoma. Here immunoSEQ multiplex PCR was the method, and the copy in TCRdb shows in-frame clones only, minus some. The table records some 76,000 clones, roughly 82% of them present only once. Time point denoted: blood 2 weeks post-SBRT. Treatment reported: 15 Gy SBRT to primary tumor, nephrectomy 4 weeks later. Sample: blood, taken from a patient whose treatment included radiotherapy and nephrectomy. These receptors all stem from a man aged 60-69 years with renal cell carcinoma.

Details on this clone: At one of its ends the junction is not consistent with the germline gene, which may arise from a read error. The rearrangement joins TRBV9 to TRBJ1-2; D is unclear. CDR1 SGDLS and CDR2 YYNGEE come from the germline V gene. The CDR3 extends over 12 amino acids. CDR3: CASSPSSQPGAF. Written as DNA, the CDR3 is TGTGCCAGCAGCCCCTCCTCCCAGCCCGGAGCCTTC.

The chain employs TRBV7-9 and TRBJ1-5; TRBD1 is a possible D gene (6 bases). Germline CDR1 SEHNR, CDR2 FQNEAQ (reference sequence). The CDR3 is 17 amino acids. V lost 5 bases, J lost 2 bases, and 19 bases lay in between. The CDR3 spells CASSDGQGPMGNQPQHF. CDR3 nucleotide sequence: TGTGCCAGCAGCGACGGGCAGGGGCCCATGGGCAATCAGCCCCAGCATTTT.

V usage is TRBV2 and J usage is TRBJ2-2; weak D call: TRBD2 (6 bases). This CDR3 region has 13 residues. In germline, CDR1 is SNHLY, CDR2 FYNNEI. The V and J ends lost 6 bases and 6 bases respectively, with 11 bases between them. This CDR3 is CASRGERAGELFF. For the CDR3, the DNA is TGTGCCAGCAGAGGGGAGCGGGCCGGGGAGCTGTTTTTT.

The rearrangement links TRBV2 to TRBJ2-1; TRBD2 is a possible D gene (6 bases). Trimming left V 7 bases short and J 4 bases short, with 11 bases between. The CDR3 length is 13 residues. The V gene's germline CDR1 is SNHLY and CDR2 FYNNEI. Here the CDR3 reads CASTAGQYNEQFF. The CDR3 DNA reads TGTGCCAGCACGGCGGGGCAGTACAATGAGCAGTTCTTC.

The gene calls are TRBV19 and TRBJ1-5; a possible D gene is TRBD1 (5 bases). V lost 5 bases and J 4 bases, leaving 18 bases between the germline ends. This CDR3 is 16 amino acids long. Germline V gives CDR1 LNHDA, CDR2 SQIVND (reference sequence). The CDR3 DNA reads TGTGCCAGTAGTCGAAGGGAGCGGGGGGGAAATCAGCCCCAGCATTTT. Translation: CASSRRERGGNQPQHF.

This chain connects TRBV5-4 to TRBJ2-3; possibly TRBD1 for D (5 bases). The V gene lost 3 bases and the J gene lost 2 bases, with 10 bases spanning the gap. There are 14 residues in the CDR3. The V gene's germline CDR1 is SGHNT and CDR2 YYREEE (reference sequence). The CDR3 reads CASSSQGLTDTQYF. The CDR3 coding sequence is TGTGCCAGCAGCTCCCAGGGTCTCACAGATACGCAGTATTTT.

The V call is TRBV9, the J call TRBJ2-5, with 8 bases matching TRBD2. Germline assignment: CDR1 SGDLS and CDR2 YYNGEE. The CDR3 has 16 amino acids. Germline trimming cut 0 bases from V and 2 bases from J; bases unmatched to any gene: 6. The CDR3 nucleotides are TGTGCCAGCAGCGTAGGGAGCGGGAGAGGGCAAGAGACCCAGTACTTC. Its protein product is CASSVGSGRGQETQYF.

V is TRBV15 and J is TRBJ2-7; 8 bases agree with TRBD2. Germline CDR1 LNHNV, CDR2 YYDKDF (reference sequence). V lost 3 bases and J lost 2; bases outside the gene matches: 9. The CDR3 length is 16 residues. CDR3 sequence: CATSSSGSGRTYEQYF. CDR3 in DNA: TGTGCCACCAGCAGCTCGGGAAGCGGGAGAACCTACGAGCAGTACTTC.

This chain links TRBV2 with TRBJ2-3; D gene ambiguous. This CDR3 has 12 amino acids. V was pared by 10 bases and J by 6 bases, with 14 bases between. The germline CDR1 and CDR2 sequences are SNHLY and FYNNEI. The CDR3 coding sequence is TGTGCCATCTGGGTCTCTGGGGATACGCAGTATTTT. Amino acids: CAIWVSGDTQYF.

CDR3 bases: TGTGCCAGCAGCCACGCCAGGCGGACAAGGGGCTACACCTTC. Residues: CASSHARRTRGYTF. The chain recombines TRBV4-2 with TRBJ1-2, with D possibly matching TRBD1 (5 bases). The CDR3 sequence is 14 residues long. Trimming took off 3 bases at V and 8 bases at J, with 16 bases between the two ends. Germline values: CDR1 LGHNA, CDR2 YNFKEQ.

This clone has just a few counts. Other DNA sequences in this sample translate to the same CDR3. The chain joins TRBV19 to TRBJ1-1, with a possible D match to TRBD1 (6 bases). V was pared by 3 bases and J by 1 base, with 9 bases between. Germline values: CDR1 LNHDA, CDR2 SQIVND (reference sequence). The CDR3 is 14 amino acids. In nucleotides, the CDR3 is TGTGCCAGTAGTATGCCGGGGGCGAACACTGAAGCTTTCTTT. This encodes CASSMPGANTEAFF.

The rearrangement links TRBV28 to TRBJ2-7; a weak D match, TRBD1 (7 bases). Germline-derived CDR1 and CDR2 are MDHEN and SYDVKM. The V and J ends lost 5 bases and 3 bases respectively, with 17 bases between them. This CDR3 has 15 residues. CDR3 sequence (DNA): TGTGCCAGCAGTGCCATGACAGGGAGGTACTACGAGCAGTACTTC. Protein: CASSAMTGRYYEQYF.

This chain joins TRBV6-1 and TRBJ2-7; 15 bases line up with TRBD2. This CDR3 contains 16 residues. The J segment lost 3 bases and the V segment lost 1 base, leaving 1 base of the junction unmatched. CDR1 is MNHNS, CDR2 SASEGT, per germline. The CDR3 nucleotides read TGTGCCAGCAGTGAAGGGGGACTAGCGGGAGGCTACGAGCAGTACTTC. Translation: CASSEGGLAGGYEQYF.

The rearrangement links TRBV7-9 to TRBJ2-3; no firm D call. With 7 bases removed from V and 3 bases from J, the gap between germline ends came to 8 bases. The CDR3 extends over 12 amino acids. Germline CDR1 SEHNR, CDR2 FQNEAQ (reference sequence). CDR3 DNA sequence: TGTGCCAGCACTAGGGATACAGATACGCAGTATTTT. Translating gives CASTRDTDTQYF.

The V gene is TRBV4-1, the J gene TRBJ1-5; D is unresolved. CDR1 MGHRA and CDR2 YSYEKL come from the germline V gene. The V end lost 1 base, the J end lost 6 bases, and 13 bases lay between the germline ends. The CDR3 consists of 15 residues. Here the CDR3 reads CASSQGPISSQPQHF. CDR3 DNA: TGCGCCAGCAGCCAAGGACCCATCTCGAGTCAGCCCCAGCATTTT.

The count of this clone is one. This chain connects TRBV19 to TRBJ2-2; no clear D. The V end was cut by 8 bases, the J end by 6 bases, with 13 bases between. Germline V lookup: CDR1 LNHDA, CDR2 SQIVND (reference sequence). The CDR3 sequence is 13 residues long. The CDR3 DNA follows: TGTGCCAGTCTCCCGACCTGGGCCGGGGAGCTGTTTTTT. It yields the protein CASLPTWAGELFF.

This chain links TRBV19 with TRBJ2-1; D possibly corresponds to TRBD2 (6 bases). V was trimmed by 3 bases and J by 10 bases, leaving 22 bases between them. The CDR3 runs 16 residues. Looked up from germline, CDR1 is LNHDA and CDR2 is SQIVND (reference sequence). The CDR3 spells CASSISPGTGGGEQFF. CDR3 bases: TGTGCCAGTAGTATCAGCCCTGGGACCGGGGGAGGAGAGCAGTTCTTC.

The rearrangement joins TRBV5-6 to TRBJ1-1; D is unresolved. V gave up 4 bases and J gave up 0 bases, with 16 bases separating them. CDR1 SGHDT and CDR2 YYEEEE come from the germline V gene. The CDR3 is 16 amino acids. CDR3 DNA: TGTGCCAGCAGCCAGTCCCCAGTTTACATGAACACTGAAGCTTTCTTT. This translates into CASSQSPVYMNTEAFF. Full variable domain (rest looked up from reference TRBV5-6 and TRBJ1-1): DAGVTQSPTHLIKTRGQQVTLRCSPKSGHDTVSWYQQALGQGPQFIFQYYEEEERQRGNFPDRFSGHQFPNYSSELNVNALLLGDSALYLCASSQSPVYMNTEAFFGQGTRLTVV.

In nucleotides, the CDR3 is TGCGCCAGCAGCCAAGACCCGCCCGGGACTAGCGGATACAATGAGCAGTTCTTC. Translating gives CASSQDPPGTSGYNEQFF. The chain joins TRBV4-1 to TRBJ2-1; 11 positions agree with TRBD2. From germline, CDR1 is MGHRA and CDR2 YSYEKL. The CDR3 length is 18 residues. Trimming cost V 0 bases and J 4 bases; bases outside gene matches: 8.

The chain uses TRBV30 and TRBJ2-3; perhaps D is TRBD1 or TRBD2 (5 bases each). The CDR3 contains 15 residues. Germline V gene data show CDR1 as GTSNPN and CDR2 as SVGIG (reference sequence). Between the trimmed V and J ends, which lost 0 bases and 2 bases, there was a span of 12 bases. The CDR3, as DNA: TGTGCCTGGAGTGTACGGGACCCATCCACAGATACGCAGTATTTT. This encodes CAWSVRDPSTDTQYF.

V usage is TRBV6-5 and J usage is TRBJ2-7; 8 nucleotides agree with TRBD2. Germline assignment: CDR1 MNHEY and CDR2 SVGAGI. The CDR3 is 15 residues long. The V and J ends lost 4 bases and 0 bases, in that order; junction bases with no gene match: 5. CDR3: CASSFPSGSSYEQYF. The CDR3 bases are TGTGCCAGCAGTTTCCCCAGCGGGAGCTCCTACGAGCAGTACTTC.

This rearrangement joins TRBV7-7 to TRBJ1-1; D unresolved. Germline CDR1 SSHAT, CDR2 FNYEAQ (reference sequence). The CDR3 loop spans 13 amino acids. Between the trimmed V and J ends, which lost 5 bases and 2 bases, there was a span of 9 bases. The CDR3 is CASSLGFNTEAFF. The CDR3 region has the DNA TGTGCCAGCAGCCTCGGATTTAACACTGAAGCTTTCTTT.

This chain links TRBV10-3 with TRBJ2-1, with 11 bases that match TRBD2. The germline gives CDR1 ENHRY, CDR2 SYGVKD. The ends lost 5 bases at V and 9 bases at J; junction bases unmatched: 18. CDR3 length: 18 amino acids. Here the CDR3 DNA reads TGTGCCATCAGTCTTGGGGTGCTACTAGCGGGAGAGTATATTGAGCAGTTCTTC. Encoded protein: CAISLGVLLAGEYIEQFF.

This clone has a handful of counts. The chain is built from TRBV18 and TRBJ2-7; D remains ambiguous. There are 15 residues in the CDR3. Trimming cost V 3 bases and J 6 bases, with 18 bases left between them. Germline V CDR1 and CDR2: KGHSH, LQKENI. The CDR3 sequence: CASSPSITPFSEQYF. The CDR3 nucleotides are TGTGCCAGCTCACCCTCCATAACACCCTTTTCCGAGCAGTACTTC.

V and J are TRBV6-5 and TRBJ2-7; weak D call: TRBD2 (6 bases). Germline CDR1 and CDR2: MNHEY and SVGAGI. The CDR3 has 13 residues. Trimming removed 2 bases at V and 2 bases at J, with 7 bases between. CDR3 region: CASSYRETYEQYF. CDR3 nucleotide sequence: TGTGCCAGCAGTTACCGGGAGACCTACGAGCAGTACTTC.

The rearrangement joins TRBV5-8 to TRBJ2-4; D uncertain. The CDR3 has 15 amino acids. Trimming left V 4 bases short and J 0 bases short, with 11 bases between. Germline CDR1 is SGHTS and CDR2 is YDEGEE. DNA of the CDR3: TGTGCCAGCAGCACCAACTTGCTAGCCAAAAACATTCAGTACTTC. Protein sequence: CASSTNLLAKNIQYF.

The CDR3 nucleotides are TGCAGCGTTGAGGGGACTAACACTGAAGCTTTCTTT. Translation gives CSVEGTNTEAFF. This chain connects TRBV29-1 to TRBJ1-1; a possible D gene is TRBD1 (5 bases). Germline lookup yields CDR1 SQVTM and CDR2 ANQGSEA. The CDR3 has 12 amino acids. With 3 bases removed from V and 2 bases from J, the gap between germline ends came to 7 bases.

V gene TRBV27 combines with J gene TRBJ2-2; D may be TRBD1 or TRBD2 (7 bases each). The CDR3 length is 18 residues. Germline values: CDR1 MNHEY, CDR2 SMNVEV (reference sequence). CDR3 nucleotides: TGTCCCCTCATGACAGGGAGTCTAGCGGCAACGAACACCGGGGAGCTGTTTTTT. Its protein product is CPLMTGSLAATNTGELFF.

The V call is TRBV30, the J call TRBJ2-4, with D tentatively TRBD1 (6 bases). The germline V gene encodes CDR1 GTSNPN and CDR2 SVGIG (reference sequence). The CDR3 length is 14 residues. V was trimmed by 0 bases and J by 6 bases, leaving 12 bases between them. The CDR3 loop is CAWSVPTGRNIQYF. In nucleotides, the CDR3 is TGTGCCTGGAGTGTCCCGACAGGAAGAAACATTCAGTACTTC.

The gene calls are TRBV18 and TRBJ1-2; D perhaps matches TRBD1 (6 bases). V lost 6 bases and J lost 0, with 14 bases in between. Per the germline V gene, CDR1 is KGHSH and CDR2 is LQKENI. This CDR3 spans 15 amino acids. The CDR3 DNA reads as TGTGCCAGCTCCCGTGAACAGGGACCTAACTATGGCTACACCTTC. Translating gives CASSREQGPNYGYTF.